These 2 T cell receptor beta chains came from one sample sequenced in a study of monozygotic twins with inflammatory bowel disease. TCRdb reanalyzed the 5' RACE reads, giving one entry per CDR3 protein sequence and no DNA. The table lists 440,000 or so distinct CDR3 sequences. The sample was blood. The receptors were gathered from a human donor with ulcerative colitis or Crohn's disease, or a healthy co-twin of an affected twin (not recorded which).

CDR3 region: CASGRQSNTEAFF. This sequence joins TRBV5-1 and TRBJ1-1; with no DNA, the TCRdb D assignment of TRBD1 cannot be verified. CDR1 and CDR2 from the germline V gene are SGHRS and YFSETQ. The CDR3 has 13 amino acids.

The chain links TRBV4-1 to TRBJ2-5. Germline loops: CDR1 MGHRA, CDR2 YSYEKL. The CDR3 sequence is 13 residues long. The CDR3 region is CASAKGELETQYF.